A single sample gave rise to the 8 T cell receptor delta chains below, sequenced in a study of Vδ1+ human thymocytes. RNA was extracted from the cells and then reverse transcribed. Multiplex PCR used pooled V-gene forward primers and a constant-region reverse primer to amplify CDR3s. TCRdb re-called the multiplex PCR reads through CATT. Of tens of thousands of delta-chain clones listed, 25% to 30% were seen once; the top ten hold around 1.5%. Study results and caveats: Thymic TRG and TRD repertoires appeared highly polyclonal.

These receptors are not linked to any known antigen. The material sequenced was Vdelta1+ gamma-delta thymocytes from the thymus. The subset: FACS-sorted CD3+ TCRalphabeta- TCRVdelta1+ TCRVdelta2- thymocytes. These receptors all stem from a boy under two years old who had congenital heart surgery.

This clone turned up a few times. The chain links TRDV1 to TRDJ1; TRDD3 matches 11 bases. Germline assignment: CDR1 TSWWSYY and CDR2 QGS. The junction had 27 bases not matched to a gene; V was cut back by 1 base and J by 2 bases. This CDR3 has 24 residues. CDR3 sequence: CALGEPSEPRMVIWGILLTDKLIF. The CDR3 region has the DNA TGTGCTCTTGGGGAACCCTCGGAACCTAGAATGGTAATCTGGGGGATACTTCTGACCGATAAACTCATCTTT.

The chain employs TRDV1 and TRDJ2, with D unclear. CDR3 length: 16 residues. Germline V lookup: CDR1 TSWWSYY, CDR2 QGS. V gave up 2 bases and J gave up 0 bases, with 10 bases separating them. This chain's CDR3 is CALGELPTTLTAQLFF. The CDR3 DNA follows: TGTGCTCTTGGGGAATTACCGACCACTTTGACAGCACAACTCTTCTTT.

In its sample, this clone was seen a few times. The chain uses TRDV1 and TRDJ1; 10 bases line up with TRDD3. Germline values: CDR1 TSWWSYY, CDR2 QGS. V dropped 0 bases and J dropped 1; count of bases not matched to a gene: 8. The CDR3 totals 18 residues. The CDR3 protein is CALGELETGGCATDKLIF. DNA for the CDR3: TGTGCTCTTGGGGAACTGGAAACTGGGGGATGCGCCACCGATAAACTCATCTTT.

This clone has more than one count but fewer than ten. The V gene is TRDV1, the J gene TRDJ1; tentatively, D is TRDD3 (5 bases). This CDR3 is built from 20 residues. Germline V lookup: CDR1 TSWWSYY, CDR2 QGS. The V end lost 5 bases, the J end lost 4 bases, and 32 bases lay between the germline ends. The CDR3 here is CALGTPGPGRTSWGHDKLIF. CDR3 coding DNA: TGTGCTCTTGGGACCCCCGGCCCCGGACGGACATCGTGGGGACACGATAAACTCATCTTT.

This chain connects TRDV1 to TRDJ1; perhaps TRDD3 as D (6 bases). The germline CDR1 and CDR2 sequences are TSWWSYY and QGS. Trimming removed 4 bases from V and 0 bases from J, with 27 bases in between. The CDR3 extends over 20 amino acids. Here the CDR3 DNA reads TGTGCTCTTGGGGGATTCCGTCCTGGGGAACATGGGGGGCACACCGATAAACTCATCTTT. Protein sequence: CALGGFRPGEHGGHTDKLIF.

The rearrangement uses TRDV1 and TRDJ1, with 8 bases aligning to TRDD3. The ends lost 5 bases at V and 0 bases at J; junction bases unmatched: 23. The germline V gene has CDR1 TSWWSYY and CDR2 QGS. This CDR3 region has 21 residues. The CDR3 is CALGPTPDFVGGGLYTDKLIF. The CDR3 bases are TGTGCTCTTGGGCCGACTCCCGATTTCGTTGGTGGGGGATTGTACACCGATAAACTCATCTTT.

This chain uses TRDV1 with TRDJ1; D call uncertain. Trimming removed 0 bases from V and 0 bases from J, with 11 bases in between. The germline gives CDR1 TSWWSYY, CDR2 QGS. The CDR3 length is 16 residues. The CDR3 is CALGELGFLNTDKLIF. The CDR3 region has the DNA TGTGCTCTTGGGGAACTGGGGTTTCTTAACACCGATAAACTCATCTTT.

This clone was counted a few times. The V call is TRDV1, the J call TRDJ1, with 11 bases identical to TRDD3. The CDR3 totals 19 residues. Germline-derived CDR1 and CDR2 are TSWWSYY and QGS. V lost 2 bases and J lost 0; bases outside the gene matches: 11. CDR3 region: CALGEATFLGDTDTDKLIF. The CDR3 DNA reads TGTGCTCTTGGGGAAGCTACCTTCCTGGGGGATACAGACACCGATAAACTCATCTTT.